This TCR beta chain appears in the sequencing data of a study of blood T cell repertoires in COVID-19. Patients from Seattle were sampled longitudinally, starting during active infection. Sequenced by immunoSEQ multiplex PCR; TCRdb stores in-frame clones only, minus some. The repertoire has roughly 90,000 clones, approximately 86% of them found once; the top ten carry roughly 3%. The germline V and J ends were trimmed by 2 bases and 4 bases, with 8 bases remaining between them. CDR1 and CDR2 from the germline V gene are SEHNR and FQNEAQ (reference sequence). This CDR3 is built from 14 residues. This clone was seen only a few times.

This receptor was taken from a woman aged 80 or over with COVID-19, enrolled during active disease. This rearrangement joins TRBV7-9 to TRBJ1-4; the D is unclear. The source material was peripheral blood. Written as DNA, the CDR3 is TGTGCCAGCAGCTTATCCCAGATTAATGAAAAACTGTTTTTT. Translating gives CASSLSQINEKLFF.